The 26 T cell receptor beta chains presented below share a single source sample, sequenced in a study of identifying expanded T cells in peripheral blood. Libraries were prepared by immunoSEQ multiplex PCR; TCRdb keeps only in-frame clonotypes and omits some of them. The table records roughly 63,000 clones, roughly four fifths of them present only once. The specimen was blood. Receptors were obtained from a person between 18 and 75 years old in good health.

The V and J genes are TRBV5-1 and TRBJ1-1; possible D gene TRBD1, 5 bases. V gave up 0 bases and J gave up 6 bases, with 12 bases separating them. The CDR3 has 14 amino acids. Germline assignment: CDR1 SGHRS and CDR2 YFSETQ. CDR3 region: CASSLAVGVAEAFF. The CDR3 DNA sequence: TGCGCCAGCAGCTTGGCAGTGGGGGTGGCTGAAGCTTTCTTT.

The V and J genes are TRBV7-2 and TRBJ2-1, with 7 nucleotides matching TRBD2. The CDR3 has 15 amino acids. The V and J ends lost 5 bases and 2 bases, in that order; junction bases with no gene match: 6. Germline values: CDR1 SGHTA, CDR2 FQGNSA. CDR3 sequence (DNA): TGTGCCAGCAGCAGCGGCGGGGGACCCTACAATGAGCAGTTCTTC. This translates into CASSSGGGPYNEQFF. Combining the CDR3 with reference TRBV7-2 and TRBJ2-1 gives the whole variable domain GAGVSQSPSNKVTEKGKDVELRCDPISGHTALYWYRQSLGQGLEFLIYFQGNSAPDKSGLPSDRFSAERTGGSVSTLTIQRTQQEDSAVYLCASSSGGGPYNEQFFGPGTRLTVL.

The sample holds a few counts of this clone. The CDR3 loop is CAISEGGRPQHF. CDR3 nucleotide sequence: TGTGCCATCAGTGAGGGGGGGCGGCCCCAGCATTTT. The V and J genes are TRBV10-3 and TRBJ1-5; possible D gene TRBD1, 6 bases. The CDR3 length is 12 residues. Germline CDR1 is ENHRY and CDR2 is SYGVKD. The ends were cut back, 2 bases at V and 9 bases at J, with 8 bases in the middle.

This rearrangement joins TRBV6-1 to TRBJ2-5, with D possibly being TRBD2 (5 bases). This CDR3 comprises 14 residues. Germline V gives CDR1 MNHNS, CDR2 SASEGT. V gave up 7 bases and J gave up 0 bases, with 12 bases separating them. CDR3 DNA: TGTGCCAGCAAGACTACAGCGTACCAAGAGACCCAGTACTTC. Amino acids: CASKTTAYQETQYF.

This chain connects TRBV7-9 to TRBJ1-2; D is uncertain. Germline assignment: CDR1 SEHNR and CDR2 FQNEAQ (reference sequence). The V gene lost 4 bases and the J gene lost 3 bases, with 6 bases spanning the gap. The CDR3 contains 12 residues. CDR3 region: CASSSDHYGYTF. CDR3 coding DNA: TGTGCCAGCAGCTCCGATCACTATGGCTACACCTTC.

This chain uses TRBV5-6 with TRBJ2-5; 9 bases are a match to TRBD1. The V and J ends lost 6 bases and 4 bases, in that order; junction bases with no gene match: 19. This CDR3 spans 18 amino acids. The V gene's germline CDR1 is SGHDT and CDR2 YYEEEE. The CDR3 DNA is TGTGCCAGCACAGGACAGGGGCCTCTCCCGGGGTACGGAGAGACCCAGTACTTC. This encodes CASTGQGPLPGYGETQYF.

The rearrangement joins TRBV5-5 to TRBJ2-1; tentatively, D is TRBD1 (6 bases). Per germline, CDR1 SGHKS and CDR2 YYEKEE (reference sequence). V was cut by 2 bases and J by 8 bases, with 11 bases left in between. This CDR3 comprises 13 residues. The DNA for the CDR3 is TGTGCCAGCAGCTTCTGGGGGCGTGATGAGCAGTTCTTC. As protein: CASSFWGRDEQFF.

This chain connects TRBV5-4 to TRBJ1-4; D uncertain. Between the trimmed V and J ends, which lost 4 bases and 0 bases, there was a span of 7 bases. The CDR3 has 14 amino acids. Germline V gene data show CDR1 as SGHNT and CDR2 as YYREEE (reference sequence). CDR3 in amino acids: CASSPAPTNEKLFF. The CDR3 nucleotides are TGTGCCAGCAGCCCTGCACCAACTAATGAAAAACTGTTTTTT.

The chain couples TRBV18 to TRBJ1-2; 12 nucleotides match TRBD1. Germline CDR1 is KGHSH and CDR2 is LQKENI. The CDR3 extends over 17 amino acids. The junction had 8 bases not matched to a gene; V was cut back by 0 bases and J by 6 bases. This CDR3 is CASSPPTGTGGFDGYTF. CDR3 coding DNA: TGTGCCAGCTCACCACCGACTGGGACAGGGGGCTTCGATGGCTACACCTTC.

This chain connects TRBV20-1 to TRBJ2-3, with 9 bases identical to TRBD1. CDR1 DFQATT and CDR2 SNEGSKA come from the germline V gene (reference sequence). The CDR3 totals 11 residues. V lost 5 bases and J lost 8; bases outside the gene matches: 2. CDR3 nucleotides: TGCAGTGCTGAGGACAGGGGTACGCAGTATTTT. This translates into CSAEDRGTQYF.

This clone has only one observation. The V gene is TRBV20-1, the J gene TRBJ1-1; no clear D gene. Trimming left V 5 bases short and J 1 base short, with 5 bases between. From germline, CDR1 is DFQATT and CDR2 SNEGSKA (reference sequence). The CDR3 covers 11 residues. This chain's CDR3 is CSADTNTEAFF. The CDR3 DNA sequence: TGCAGTGCTGACACGAACACTGAAGCTTTCTTT.

This rearrangement joins TRBV5-6 to TRBJ1-2; D is uncertain. Looked up from germline, CDR1 is SGHDT and CDR2 is YYEEEE. This CDR3 comprises 14 residues. The ends were cut back, 0 bases at V and 5 bases at J, with 11 bases in the middle. The CDR3 reads CASSLDGGEYGYTF. The DNA for the CDR3 is TGTGCCAGCAGCTTGGACGGTGGGGAGTATGGCTACACCTTC. Looking up the rest from reference TRBV5-6 and TRBJ1-2 gives the full variable domain: DAGVTQSPTHLIKTRGQQVTLRCSPKSGHDTVSWYQQALGQGPQFIFQYYEEEERQRGNFPDRFSGHQFPNYSSELNVNALLLGDSALYLCASSLDGGEYGYTFGSGTRLTVV.

The gene calls are TRBV29-1 and TRBJ2-2; D perhaps matches TRBD2 (7 bases). CDR3 size: 14 residues. CDR1 SQVTM and CDR2 ANQGSEA come from the germline V gene. With 1 base removed from V and 4 bases from J, the gap between germline ends came to 10 bases. CDR3 DNA sequence: TGCAGCGTTGAAGCGGGGGGCCGCACCGGGGAGCTGTTTTTT. The encoded protein is CSVEAGGRTGELFF.

CDR3 sequence reads: CASSSLTGTASTEAFF. In DNA, the CDR3 is TGCGCCAGCAGCTCACTAACCGGGACGGCGAGCACTGAAGCTTTCTTT. The chain employs TRBV5-1 and TRBJ1-1; D perhaps matches TRBD1 (5 bases). This CDR3 region has 16 residues. Germline lookup yields CDR1 SGHRS and CDR2 YFSETQ. V was clipped by 3 bases and J by 4 bases, with 19 bases between them.

This rearrangement joins TRBV19 to TRBJ2-5; D may be TRBD2 (6 bases). CDR1 is LNHDA, CDR2 SQIVND, per germline (reference sequence). Between the trimmed V and J ends, which lost 0 bases and 6 bases, there was a span of 17 bases. This CDR3 spans 16 amino acids. The CDR3 reads CASSIDLRGGAQTQYF. Written as DNA, the CDR3 is TGTGCCAGTAGTATAGATTTACGCGGCGGGGCGCAGACCCAGTACTTC.

V and J are TRBV7-8 and TRBJ2-6; D uncertain. The germline V gene has CDR1 SGHVS and CDR2 FQNEAQ. The CDR3 is 15 amino acids. Trimming removed 6 bases at V and 0 bases at J, with 9 bases between. The CDR3 spells CASSRPTSGANVLTF. The CDR3 DNA follows: TGTGCCAGCAGTCGACCGACCTCTGGGGCCAACGTCCTGACTTTC.

The genes are TRBV5-1 and TRBJ1-6, with D tentatively TRBD1 (5 bases). This CDR3 region has 14 residues. Germline CDR1 and CDR2: SGHRS and YFSETQ. Trimming shortened V by 0 bases and J by 10 bases, and 11 bases separated the two germline ends. The CDR3 DNA follows: TGCGCCAGCAGCTTGGAACGGGGGTACTCACCCCTCCACTTT. Protein product: CASSLERGYSPLHF.

This clone showed up just a few times. The chain has TRBV7-6 and TRBJ1-6, with a possible D match to TRBD1 (6 bases). Looked up from germline, CDR1 is SGHVS and CDR2 is FNYEAQ. CDR3 length: 14 amino acids. Trimming took off 9 bases at V and 4 bases at J, with 13 bases between the two ends. The CDR3: CASPRQEYNSPLHF. The DNA of the CDR3 is TGTGCCAGTCCTAGACAGGAGTATAATTCACCCCTCCACTTT.

The rearrangement joins TRBV27 to TRBJ2-3; a possible D gene is TRBD2 (7 bases). CDR3 length equals 13 residues. CDR1 is MNHEY and CDR2 is SMNVEV in the germline V gene (reference sequence). Trimming took 5 bases from V and 5 from J, leaving 11 bases between them. CDR3 residues: CASSRGAVDTQYF. As DNA, the CDR3 is TGTGCCAGCAGTCGGGGGGCCGTAGATACGCAGTATTTT.

This chain joins TRBV11-2 and TRBJ2-7; possible D gene TRBD2, 5 bases. The CDR3 has 14 amino acids. The germline V gene encodes CDR1 SGHAT and CDR2 FQNNGV. Trimming removed 6 bases from V and 1 base from J, with 13 bases in between. CDR3 sequence reads: CASRPQTGSYEQYF. DNA for the CDR3: TGTGCCAGCAGACCTCAGACGGGATCCTACGAGCAGTACTTC.

The chain carries TRBV29-1 and TRBJ2-2; TRBD1 is a possible D gene (6 bases). Germline-derived CDR1 and CDR2 are SQVTM and ANQGSEA. V dropped 7 bases and J dropped 6 bases, with 12 bases sitting between them. CDR3 length equals 12 residues. For the CDR3, the DNA is TGCAGCGCGTCACAGGGATCCGGGGAGCTGTTTTTT. Amino acid sequence: CSASQGSGELFF.

V and J are TRBV6-1 and TRBJ1-1; D is unresolved. The V gene's germline CDR1 is MNHNS and CDR2 SASEGT. The germline V and J ends were trimmed by 5 bases and 2 bases, with 12 bases remaining between them. The CDR3 length is 14 residues. The CDR3 sequence: CASSKFRGNTEAFF. DNA of the CDR3: TGTGCCAGCAGTAAATTCAGAGGAAACACTGAAGCTTTCTTT.

To note about this clone: One end of the junction fails to match germline, which may point to a read error. This rearrangement joins TRBV30 to TRBJ2-2; 13 bases line up with TRBD2. CDR1 is GTSNPN, CDR2 SVGIG, per germline (reference sequence). The CDR3 runs to 17 residues. The CDR3 nucleotides are TGTGCCCGGAGTGGGTGGACTAGCGGGAGAAAGGTCGGGGAGCTGTTTTTT. Translating gives CARSGWTSGRKVGELFF.

V gene TRBV10-3 combines with J gene TRBJ2-3, with 8 nucleotides matching TRBD1. CDR3 length equals 15 residues. From germline, CDR1 is ENHRY and CDR2 SYGVKD. J was trimmed by 2 bases and V by 6 bases; bases with no gene match: 7. CDR3 coding DNA: TGTGCCATCAGGTCGGACAGGGACTTCACAGATACGCAGTATTTT. This translates into CAIRSDRDFTDTQYF.

This clone was seen a single time. The chain recombines TRBV30 with TRBJ2-7; 9 bases line up with TRBD1. From germline, CDR1 is GTSNPN and CDR2 SVGIG (reference sequence). This CDR3 region has 12 residues. The junction had 9 bases not matched to a gene; V was cut back by 2 bases and J by 13 bases. CDR3 sequence reads: CAWSRQGGEPYF. The CDR3 DNA is TGTGCCTGGAGTCGACAGGGGGGAGAGCCCTACTTC.

J is TRBJ2-7 and V is TRBV6-5; no reliable D call. Deletions cut 0 bases from V and 4 bases from J, with 10 bases between. Germline V gives CDR1 MNHEY, CDR2 SVGAGI. The length of the CDR3 is 14 residues. CDR3 in DNA: TGTGCCAGCAGTTACTCGGGGTTTCGGTACGAGCAGTACTTC. It encodes CASSYSGFRYEQYF.